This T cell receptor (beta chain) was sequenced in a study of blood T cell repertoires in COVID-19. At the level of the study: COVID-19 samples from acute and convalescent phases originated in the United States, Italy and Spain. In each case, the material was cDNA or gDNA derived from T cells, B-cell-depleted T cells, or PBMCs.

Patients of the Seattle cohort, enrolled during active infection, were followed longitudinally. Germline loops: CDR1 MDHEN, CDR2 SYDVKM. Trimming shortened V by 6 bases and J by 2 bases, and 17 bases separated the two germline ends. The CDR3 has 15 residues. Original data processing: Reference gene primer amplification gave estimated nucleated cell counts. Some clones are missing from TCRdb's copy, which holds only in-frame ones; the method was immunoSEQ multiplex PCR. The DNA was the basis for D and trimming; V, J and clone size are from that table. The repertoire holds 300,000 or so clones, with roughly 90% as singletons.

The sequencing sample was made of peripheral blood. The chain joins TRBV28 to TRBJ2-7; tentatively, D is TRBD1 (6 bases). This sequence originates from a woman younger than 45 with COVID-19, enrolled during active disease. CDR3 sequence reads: CASRRGYSGPYEQYF. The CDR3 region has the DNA TGTGCCAGCAGGAGGGGGTACAGTGGACCCTACGAGCAGTACTTC.